This T cell receptor (beta chain) was obtained from a study of blood T cell repertoires in COVID-19. As for the study in general: COVID-19 samples from acute and convalescent phases originated in the United States, Italy and Spain.

CDR1 is MDHEN, CDR2 SYDVKM, per germline. The CDR3 totals 14 residues. Trimming took 7 bases from V and 3 from J, leaving 13 bases between them. TCRdb's table, derived via immunoSEQ multiplex PCR, lists solely in-frame clones and lacks some. The sample contains under 150,000 clones, 88% of which appear only once. The chain carries TRBV28 and TRBJ2-1, with D maybe TRBD2 (6 bases). Sequenced material: PBMCs or T cells enriched from blood (not recorded which). The sequence was collected from a woman aged 30 to 39 with acute COVID-19. The CDR3, as DNA: TGTGCCAGCACCAAGGAAGCGGGCTACAATGAGCAGTTCTTC. Protein sequence: CASTKEAGYNEQFF.